These 6 T cell receptor beta chains were sequenced from one sample in a study of CD8 T cells in Susac syndrome. RNA totalling roughly 0.45 to 1 ug underwent reverse transcription with random hexamers. TCRdb reanalysed the immunoSEQ multiplex PCR reads using MiXCR and keeps one entry per CDR3 protein. This table has around 200,000 distinct CDR3 sequences, roughly 96% appearing once. The sequenced material came from CD4+ T cells from PBMCs. The receptors were gathered from a human donor in good health.

J is TRBJ1-1 and V is TRBV29-1; D may be TRBD1 (5 bases). The germline CDR1 and CDR2 sequences are SQVTM and ANQGSEA. The V end was cut by 4 bases, the J end by 0 bases, with 9 bases between. This CDR3 spans 13 amino acids. The CDR3: CSVGEGLNTEAFF. The CDR3 nucleotides are TGCAGCGTTGGGGAGGGGTTGAACACTGAAGCTTTCTTT.

V usage is TRBV4-3 and J usage is TRBJ2-3; D is perhaps TRBD2 (6 bases). Looked up from germline, CDR1 is LGHNA and CDR2 is YSLEER. V was clipped by 5 bases and J by 1 base, with 16 bases between them. This CDR3 comprises 16 residues. The CDR3 protein is CASSSDPGRRTDTQYF. In DNA form, the CDR3 reads TGCGCCAGCAGCTCCGACCCCGGGAGACGCACAGATACGCAGTATTTT.

The count of this clonotype is one. The chain recombines TRBV6-5 with TRBJ1-2, with D unclear. Trimming left V 4 bases short and J 4 bases short, with 13 bases between. CDR3 length equals 14 residues. CDR1 is MNHEY and CDR2 is SVGAGI in the germline V gene. CDR3 sequence reads: CASSSPDAVYGYTF. The CDR3 DNA reads TGTGCCAGCAGTTCCCCGGACGCGGTCTATGGCTACACCTTC.

This chain connects TRBV14 to TRBJ2-2; D is unresolved. This CDR3 comprises 14 residues. Germline assignment: CDR1 SGHDN and CDR2 FVKESK. The V end lost 2 bases, the J end lost 7 bases, and 11 bases lay between the germline ends. For the CDR3, the DNA is TGTGCCAGCAGCCAATTAAAGGGAATCGGGGAGCTGTTTTTT. As protein: CASSQLKGIGELFF. Filled out from reference TRBV14 and TRBJ2-2, the complete variable domain reads EAGVTQFPSHSVIEKGQTVTLRCDPISGHDNLYWYRRVMGKEIKFLLHFVKESKQDESGMPNNRFLAERTGGTYSTLKVQPAELEDSGVYFCASSQLKGIGELFFGEGSRLTVL.

This chain connects TRBV29-1 to TRBJ1-2; the match to TRBD1 covers 9 bases. CDR3 size: 12 residues. V dropped 6 bases and J dropped 3; count of bases not matched to a gene: 2. CDR1 is SQVTM, CDR2 ANQGSEA, per germline. The CDR3 DNA reads TGCAGCGTAGGACAGGGGTACTATGGCTACACCTTC. The encoded protein is CSVGQGYYGYTF.

V usage is TRBV29-1 and J usage is TRBJ1-1; no definite D call. Germline CDR1 and CDR2: SQVTM and ANQGSEA. The CDR3 covers 13 residues. Trimming removed 8 bases from V and 3 bases from J, with 16 bases in between. This CDR3 reads CSFRHWGDTEAFF. CDR3 nucleotide sequence: TGCAGCTTTCGACACTGGGGTGACACTGAAGCTTTCTTT.